This TCR beta chain was sequenced in a study of early T cells in non-severe SARS-CoV-2 infection (dated by TCRdb to about 2021). As for the study more broadly: Because TCR sequencing was done on bulk RNA from unsorted whole blood, the alpha and beta chains could not be paired.

The investigation overall reported the following: VDJdb matching was skewed toward anti-spike CD8 responses, so virus-specific expansions were likely underestimated and private and CD4 specificities were missed.

This was a case-control study nested in a cohort of healthcare workers in London, UK, who had nasopharyngeal swab PCR tests and blood samples taken every week. Healthcare workers were recruited between 23 and 31 March 2020, during the week of the UK lockdown, and were followed weekly for up to roughly 15 weeks. The CDR3 has 15 amino acids, counting the end cysteine and phenylalanine. Solely the CDR3 DNA is kept, with 45 bases framed from the first base. The germline V gene gives CDR1 as SGDLS and CDR2 as YYNGEE. V is pruned by 3 bases and J by 3 bases, leaving 5 bases of the junction without a gene match. Libraries came from 5' RACE. The run used a NextSeq 500. Unique molecular identifiers were attached to individual cDNA molecules in the TCR library protocol so that sequencing error and PCR bias could be corrected. Sequencing covered both TCR alpha and beta chains, and within each sample the abundances of alpha and beta sequences were tightly co-correlated. The original pipeline was this. Decombinator V4 was used to perform V gene, J gene and CDR3 annotation of TCR sequences. Expanded TCRs were defined as changing significantly between any two time points under a Poisson model with p below 0.0001. TCR abundances were normalised to the total number of TCRs sequenced in each sample and reported as counts per million. MAIT TCRs were defined by TRAV1-2 paired with TRAJ12, TRAJ20 or TRAJ33, and iNKT TCRs by TRAV10 paired with TRAJ18. A search of VDJdb, accessed on 1 November 2021, was run for TCRs annotated to CMV, EBV and SARS-CoV-2, with TCRs annotated for multiple antigens excluded. The public reads were reprocessed in TCRdb via fastp at Q25 and MiXCR, keeping in-frame beta chains. Every distinct CDR3 protein forms one entry, paired with its most common genes and DNA. Here the V and J calls rest on TCRdb's processing, not on the authors' analysis. In this sample the table shows about 27,000 distinct CDR3 sequences, around 4.5% of which occur a single time. The leading ten clones occupy roughly an eighth of the sample.

As to this clonotype: The antigen this receptor binds is unknown. No clone much larger than this one lies a single base away; base qualities are absent.

This TCR derives from an adult who was a healthcare worker with PCR-confirmed SARS-CoV-2 infection or an uninfected control (not recorded which). The sequenced sample consisted of whole blood. The sequence is built from TRBV9 and TRBJ2-1, and TRBD1 aligns with 8 junction nucleotides. The nucleotides read TGTGCCAGCAGCGGGTACAGGGGGAACTACAATGAGCAGTTCTTC. Its protein reads: CASSGYRGNYNEQFF.